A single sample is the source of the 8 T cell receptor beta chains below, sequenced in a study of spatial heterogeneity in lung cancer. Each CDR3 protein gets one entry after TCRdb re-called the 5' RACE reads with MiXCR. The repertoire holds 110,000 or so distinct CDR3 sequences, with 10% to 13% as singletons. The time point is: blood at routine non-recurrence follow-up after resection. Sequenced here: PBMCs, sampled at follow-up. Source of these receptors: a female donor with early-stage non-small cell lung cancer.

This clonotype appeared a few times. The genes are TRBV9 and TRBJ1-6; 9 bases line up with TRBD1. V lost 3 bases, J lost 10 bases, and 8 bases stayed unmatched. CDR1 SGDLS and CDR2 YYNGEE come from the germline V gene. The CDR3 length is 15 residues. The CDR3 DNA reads TGTGCCAGCAGCGCGACAGGGGGAGTAGGATCACCCCTCCACTTT. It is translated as CASSATGGVGSPLHF.

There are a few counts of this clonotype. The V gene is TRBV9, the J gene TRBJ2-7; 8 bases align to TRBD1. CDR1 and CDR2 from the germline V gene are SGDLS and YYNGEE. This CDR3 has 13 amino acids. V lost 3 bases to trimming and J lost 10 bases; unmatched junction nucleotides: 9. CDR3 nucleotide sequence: TGTGCCAGCAGCGAAGGGACAGGCGTTCAACAGTACTTC. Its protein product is CASSEGTGVQQYF.

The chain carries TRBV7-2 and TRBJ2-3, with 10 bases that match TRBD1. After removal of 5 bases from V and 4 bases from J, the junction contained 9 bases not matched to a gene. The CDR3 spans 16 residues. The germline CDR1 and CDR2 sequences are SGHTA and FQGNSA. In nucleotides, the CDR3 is TGTGCCAGCAGCCCTGGAGGAGGGACAGGGGCAGATACGCAGTATTTT. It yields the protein CASSPGGGTGADTQYF. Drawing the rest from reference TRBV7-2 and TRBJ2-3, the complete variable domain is GAGVSQSPSNKVTEKGKDVELRCDPISGHTALYWYRQSLGQGLEFLIYFQGNSAPDKSGLPSDRFSAERTGGSVSTLTIQRTQQEDSAVYLCASSPGGGTGADTQYFGPGTRLTVL.

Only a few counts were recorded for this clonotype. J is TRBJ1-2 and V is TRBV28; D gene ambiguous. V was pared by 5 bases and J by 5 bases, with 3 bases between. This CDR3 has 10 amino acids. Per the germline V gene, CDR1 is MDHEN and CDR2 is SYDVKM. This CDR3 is CASSGYGYTF. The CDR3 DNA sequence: TGTGCCAGCAGTGGTTATGGCTACACCTTC.

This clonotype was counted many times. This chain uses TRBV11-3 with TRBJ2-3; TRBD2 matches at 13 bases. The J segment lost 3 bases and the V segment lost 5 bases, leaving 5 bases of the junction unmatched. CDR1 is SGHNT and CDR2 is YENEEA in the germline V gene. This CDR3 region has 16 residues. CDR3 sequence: CASSIGTSGTTDTQYF. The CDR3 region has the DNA TGTGCCAGCAGCATCGGGACTAGCGGGACGACAGATACGCAGTATTTT. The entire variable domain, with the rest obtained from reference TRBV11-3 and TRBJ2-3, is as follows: EAGVVQSPRYKIIEKKQPVAFWCNPISGHNTLYWYLQNLGQGPELLIRYENEEAVDDSQLPKDRFSAERLKGVDSTLKIQPAELGDSAVYLCASSIGTSGTTDTQYFGPGTRLTVL.

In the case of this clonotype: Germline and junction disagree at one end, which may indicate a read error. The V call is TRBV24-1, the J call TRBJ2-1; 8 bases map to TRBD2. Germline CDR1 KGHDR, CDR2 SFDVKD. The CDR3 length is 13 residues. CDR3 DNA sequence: TGTGCCACCAGTGATTTTAGCGGGGCCAGCAGGGTCTTC. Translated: CATSDFSGASRVF.

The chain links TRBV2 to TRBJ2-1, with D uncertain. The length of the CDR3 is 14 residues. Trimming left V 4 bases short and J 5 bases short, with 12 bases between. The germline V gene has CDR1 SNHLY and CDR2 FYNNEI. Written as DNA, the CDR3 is TGTGCCAGCAGTGGACTCCTCTTGGACAATGAGCAGTTCTTC. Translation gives CASSGLLLDNEQFF.

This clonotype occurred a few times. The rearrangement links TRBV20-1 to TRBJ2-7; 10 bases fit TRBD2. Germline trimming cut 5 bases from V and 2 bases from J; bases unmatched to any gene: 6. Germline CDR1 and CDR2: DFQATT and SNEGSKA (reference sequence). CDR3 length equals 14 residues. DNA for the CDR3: TGCAGTGCTTCTAGCGGGAGAGGAGCCTACGAGCAGTACTTC. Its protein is CSASSGRGAYEQYF.